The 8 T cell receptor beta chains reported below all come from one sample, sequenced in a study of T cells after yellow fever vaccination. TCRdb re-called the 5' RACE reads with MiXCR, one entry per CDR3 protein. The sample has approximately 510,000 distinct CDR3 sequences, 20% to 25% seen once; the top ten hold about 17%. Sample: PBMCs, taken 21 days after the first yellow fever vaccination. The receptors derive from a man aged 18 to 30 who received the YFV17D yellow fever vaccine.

The CDR3 DNA reads as TGCGCCAGCAGCCAAGATTCGGTTCCGAGGGGCGAAGCTTTCTTT. It encodes CASSQDSVPRGEAFF. The V and J genes are TRBV4-1 and TRBJ1-1; tentative D call: TRBD1 (5 bases). This CDR3 region has 15 residues. The germline V gene encodes CDR1 MGHRA and CDR2 YSYEKL. Between the trimmed V and J ends, which lost 0 bases and 8 bases, there was a span of 16 bases.

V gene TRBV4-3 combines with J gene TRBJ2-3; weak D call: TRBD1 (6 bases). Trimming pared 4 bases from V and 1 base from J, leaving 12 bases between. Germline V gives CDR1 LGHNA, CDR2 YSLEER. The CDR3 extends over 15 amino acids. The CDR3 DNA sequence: TGCGCCAGCAGCCGAGGGACACTTCGCACAGATACGCAGTATTTT. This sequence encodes CASSRGTLRTDTQYF.

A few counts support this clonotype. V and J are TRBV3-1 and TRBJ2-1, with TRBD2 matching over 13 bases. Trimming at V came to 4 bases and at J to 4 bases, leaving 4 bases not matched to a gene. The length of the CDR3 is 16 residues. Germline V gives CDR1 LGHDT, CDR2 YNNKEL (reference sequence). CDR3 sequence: CASSPTTSGGYNEQFF. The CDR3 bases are TGTGCCAGCAGCCCGACGACTAGCGGGGGGTACAATGAGCAGTTCTTC.

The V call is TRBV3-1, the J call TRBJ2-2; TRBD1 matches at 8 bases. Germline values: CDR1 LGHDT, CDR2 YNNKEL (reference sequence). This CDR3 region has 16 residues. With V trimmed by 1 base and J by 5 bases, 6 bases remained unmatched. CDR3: CASSQVSRGHTGELFF. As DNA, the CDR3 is TGTGCCAGCAGCCAAGTATCCAGGGGGCATACCGGGGAGCTGTTTTTT.

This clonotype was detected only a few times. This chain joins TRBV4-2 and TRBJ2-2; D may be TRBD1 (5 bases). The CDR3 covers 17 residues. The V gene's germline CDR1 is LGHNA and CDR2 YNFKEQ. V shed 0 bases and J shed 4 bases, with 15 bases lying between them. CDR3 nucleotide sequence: TGTGCCAGCAGCCAAGATAGGGCAGGGCGGCGCACCGGGGAGCTGTTTTTT. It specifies CASSQDRAGRRTGELFF.

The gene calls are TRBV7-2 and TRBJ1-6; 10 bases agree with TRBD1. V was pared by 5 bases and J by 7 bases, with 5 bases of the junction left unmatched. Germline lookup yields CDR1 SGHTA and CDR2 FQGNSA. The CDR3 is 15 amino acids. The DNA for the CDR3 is TGTGCCAGCAGCCGAGGGGGACAGGGGAATTCACCCCTCCACTTT. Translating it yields CASSRGGQGNSPLHF.

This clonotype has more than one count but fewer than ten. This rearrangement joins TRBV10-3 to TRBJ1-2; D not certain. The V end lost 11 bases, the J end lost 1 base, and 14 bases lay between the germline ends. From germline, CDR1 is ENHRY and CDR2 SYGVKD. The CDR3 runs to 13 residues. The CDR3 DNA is TGTGCCCTATCTCGGGAGGTTAACTATGGCTACACCTTC. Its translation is CALSREVNYGYTF.

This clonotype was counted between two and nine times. The CDR3 reads CASSWTGTDTQYF. The CDR3, as DNA: TGTGCCAGCAGTTGGACAGGCACAGATACGCAGTATTTT. The chain combines TRBV6-2 or TRBV6-3 with TRBJ2-3; tentatively, D is TRBD1 (6 bases). This CDR3 is 13 amino acids long. Trimming cost V 4 bases and J 1 base, with 6 bases left between them. Germline assignment: CDR1 MNHEY and CDR2 SVGEGT.